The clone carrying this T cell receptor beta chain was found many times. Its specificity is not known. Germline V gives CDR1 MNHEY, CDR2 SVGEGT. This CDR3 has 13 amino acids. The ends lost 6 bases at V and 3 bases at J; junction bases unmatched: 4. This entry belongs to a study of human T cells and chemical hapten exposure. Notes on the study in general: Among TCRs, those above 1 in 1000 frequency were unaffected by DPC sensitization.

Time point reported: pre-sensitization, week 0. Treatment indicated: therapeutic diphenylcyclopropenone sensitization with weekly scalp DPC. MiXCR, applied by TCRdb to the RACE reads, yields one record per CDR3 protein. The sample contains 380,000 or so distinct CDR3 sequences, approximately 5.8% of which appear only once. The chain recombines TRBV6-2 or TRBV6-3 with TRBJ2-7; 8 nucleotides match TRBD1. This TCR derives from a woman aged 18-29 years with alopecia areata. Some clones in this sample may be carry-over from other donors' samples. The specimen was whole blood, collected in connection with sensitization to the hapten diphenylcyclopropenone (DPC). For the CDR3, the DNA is TGTGCCAGCAGCCACGGACAGGGCTACGAGCAGTACTTC. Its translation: CASSHGQGYEQYF.